Listed here are 26 T cell receptor beta chains from one sample, sequenced in a study of cytomegalovirus exposure and HLA in healthy donors (dated by TCRdb to between 2016 and 2019). Receptor libraries were prepared by the immunoSEQ multiplex PCR assay. For the multiplex PCR, a mixture combining 60 forward primers for TCR Vbeta segments and 13 reverse primers for TCR Jbeta segments was used. TCRdb retrieved this table from immuneACCESS and kept in-frame rearrangements only. Not all clones are present; in checked studies, unresolved V genes account for under half, and no reason is known for the remainder. The sample's own table lists 130,000 to 150,000 clones. The ten largest account for about 1.7% of the sample. Sequenced input: PBMCs. All receptors come from a woman between 50 and 59 years old in good health and CMV-seronegative.

The genes are TRBV4-1 and TRBJ1-1; D ambiguous. CDR1 and CDR2 (germline): MGHRA, YSYEKL. V lost 1 base and J lost 2, with 11 bases in between. The length of the CDR3 is 15 residues. The CDR3 DNA is TGCGCCAGCAGCCAAGTTAGCCCGTCTAACACTGAAGCTTTCTTT. This gives the protein CASSQVSPSNTEAFF.

The gene calls are TRBV28 and TRBJ1-2, with D perhaps TRBD1 (5 bases). Trimming pared 3 bases from V and 8 bases from J, leaving 19 bases between. The CDR3 is made up of 15 amino acids. In germline, CDR1 is MDHEN, CDR2 SYDVKM. The CDR3: CASSFRRRQGSGYTF. For the CDR3, the DNA is TGTGCCAGCAGTTTTAGACGGCGTCAGGGAAGCGGCTACACCTTC.

The V call is TRBV9, the J call TRBJ1-4, with D hard to call. The V gene's germline CDR1 is SGDLS and CDR2 YYNGEE. CDR3 length: 16 residues. The V end lost 0 bases, the J end lost 3 bases, and 12 bases lay between the germline ends. The chain's CDR3 is CASSVGGRGPNEKLFF. CDR3 nucleotides: TGTGCCAGCAGCGTAGGTGGTAGAGGGCCTAATGAAAAACTGTTTTTT.

This chain connects TRBV5-4 to TRBJ1-2, with D uncertain. The CDR3 is 13 residues long. V was trimmed by 4 bases and J by 0 bases, leaving 7 bases between them. Looked up from germline, CDR1 is SGHNT and CDR2 is YYREEE (reference sequence). The CDR3 DNA reads TGTGCCAGCAGCCTCGAGGCTAACTATGGCTACACCTTC. Protein sequence: CASSLEANYGYTF.

The rearrangement links TRBV11-3 to TRBJ2-5; D might be TRBD2 (6 bases). The CDR3 is 14 residues long. With 2 bases removed from V and 2 bases from J, the gap between germline ends came to 9 bases. Germline lookup yields CDR1 SGHNT and CDR2 YENEEA. The CDR3 DNA reads as TGTGCCAGCAGCTTAAATAGCGGACAAGAGACCCAGTACTTC. It codes for CASSLNSGQETQYF.

This rearrangement joins TRBV28 to TRBJ1-6; D ambiguous. The germline V gene has CDR1 MDHEN and CDR2 SYDVKM. V was cut by 7 bases and J by 1 base, with 11 bases left in between. The CDR3 loop spans 15 amino acids. CDR3 bases: TGTGCCAGCACCCAAACAAGATCCTATAATTCACCCCTCCACTTT. Protein product: CASTQTRSYNSPLHF.

The chain uses TRBV5-1 and TRBJ1-1; D unclear. V was clipped by 2 bases and J by 2 bases, with 7 bases between them. This CDR3 is 13 amino acids long. Germline lookup yields CDR1 SGHRS and CDR2 YFSETQ. Here the CDR3 DNA reads TGCGCCAGCAGCTTAACGGTTAACACTGAAGCTTTCTTT. Translated: CASSLTVNTEAFF.

The chain uses TRBV5-1 and TRBJ2-2; D might be TRBD1 (6 bases). Trimming cost V 1 base and J 2 bases, with 9 bases left between them. Germline lookup yields CDR1 SGHRS and CDR2 YFSETQ. CDR3 size: 15 residues. The CDR3 is CASSLLGANTGELFF. The CDR3 region has the DNA TGCGCCAGCAGCTTGTTGGGGGCCAACACCGGGGAGCTGTTTTTT.

J is TRBJ2-1 and V is TRBV4-2; 11 bases map to TRBD2. The length of the CDR3 is 17 residues. CDR1 LGHNA and CDR2 YNFKEQ come from the germline V gene. Trimming at V came to 1 base and at J to 7 bases, leaving 9 bases not matched to a gene. DNA for the CDR3: TGTGCCAGCAGCCAAGGCGTAACTAGCGGGAGAACGAATGAGCAGTTCTTC. Translation gives CASSQGVTSGRTNEQFF.

The V call is TRBV15, the J call TRBJ2-5; 8 positions agree with TRBD2. The CDR3 consists of 15 residues. After removal of 0 bases from V and 2 bases from J, the junction contained 2 bases not matched to a gene. Looked up from germline, CDR1 is LNHNV and CDR2 is YYDKDF (reference sequence). The CDR3 DNA reads as TGTGCCACCAGCAGAGAATCGGGGGGGCAAGAGACCCAGTACTTC. Encoded protein: CATSRESGGQETQYF.

The chain employs TRBV30 and TRBJ1-2, with 8 bases matching TRBD1. The CDR3 is 12 residues long. J gave up 8 bases and V 4 bases, and 6 bases lay outside the gene matches. Per germline, CDR1 GTSNPN and CDR2 SVGIG (reference sequence). CDR3 protein: CAWTRTGTGYTF. For the CDR3, the DNA is TGTGCCTGGACTCGGACAGGGACAGGCTACACCTTC.

The chain is built from TRBV5-1 and TRBJ2-7, with a weak D call TRBD2 (6 bases). Per the germline V gene, CDR1 is SGHRS and CDR2 is YFSETQ. The CDR3 runs to 13 residues. The V and J ends lost 4 bases and 3 bases respectively, with 11 bases between them. The CDR3 DNA follows: TGCGCCAGCAGCCAGGGACTTATCTACGAGCAGTACTTC. Translating it yields CASSQGLIYEQYF.

This chain connects TRBV6-1 to TRBJ2-3; 7 bases match TRBD2. This CDR3 comprises 15 residues. Germline-derived CDR1 and CDR2 are MNHNS and SASEGT. Trimming removed 0 bases from V and 0 bases from J; junction bases left unmatched: 0. The CDR3 DNA follows: TGTGCCAGCAGTGAAGCGCGGGGGAGCACAGATACGCAGTATTTT. Translated: CASSEARGSTDTQYF.

The chain uses TRBV5-4 and TRBJ1-2, with TRBD1 matching over 11 bases. From germline, CDR1 is SGHNT and CDR2 YYREEE (reference sequence). There are 15 residues in the CDR3. J lost 8 bases, V lost 4 bases, and 10 bases had no gene match. CDR3 coding DNA: TGTGCCAGCAGCCCTCGGACAGGGGGCTCTCGGGGCTACACCTTC. Its translation: CASSPRTGGSRGYTF. Using reference TRBV5-4 and TRBJ1-2 for the parts outside the CDR3, the full variable domain is ETGVTQSPTHLIKTRGQQVTLRCSSQSGHNTVSWYQQALGQGPQFIFQYYREEENGRGNFPPRFSGLQFPNYSSELNVNALELDDSALYLCASSPRTGGSRGYTFGSGTRLTVV.

The genes are TRBV7-2 and TRBJ1-3, with 9 bases identical to TRBD1. V shed 5 bases and J 4 bases; nucleotides not matched to a gene: 3. Germline V gene sequence: CDR1 SGHTA, CDR2 FQGNSA. The length of the CDR3 is 14 residues. CDR3 sequence: CASSRQGEGNTIYF. CDR3 bases: TGTGCCAGCAGCCGACAGGGGGAGGGAAACACCATATATTTT.

The chain has TRBV4-1 and TRBJ1-1; 9 nucleotides agree with TRBD1. This CDR3 is 14 amino acids long. From germline, CDR1 is MGHRA and CDR2 YSYEKL. Unmatched junction bases numbered 4, after V lost 3 bases and J lost 5 bases. As DNA, the CDR3 is TGCGCCAGCAGCCATCTGACAGGGGGTACTGAAGCTTTCTTT. Residues: CASSHLTGGTEAFF.

V and J are TRBV2 and TRBJ2-3, with a possible D match to TRBD1 (5 bases). The CDR3 has 16 residues. V lost 5 bases and J lost 1, with 16 bases in between. Germline CDR1 and CDR2: SNHLY and FYNNEI. CDR3 sequence reads: CASSFFRDLGTDTQYF. The DNA of the CDR3 is TGTGCCAGCAGTTTCTTCAGGGATTTGGGCACAGATACGCAGTATTTT.

CDR3: CASSLAGEEGYEQYF. In DNA, the CDR3 is TGTGCCAGCAGCTTAGCGGGAGAAGAAGGCTACGAGCAGTACTTC. This chain uses TRBV11-3 with TRBJ2-7; a possible D gene is TRBD2 (6 bases). Trimming cost V 1 base and J 3 bases, with 13 bases left between them. The CDR3 runs to 15 residues. The germline V gene has CDR1 SGHNT and CDR2 YENEEA.

The chain links TRBV15 to TRBJ2-7, with unresolved D. The V end lost 0 bases, the J end lost 3 bases, and 12 bases lay between the germline ends. CDR1 is LNHNV and CDR2 is YYDKDF in the germline V gene (reference sequence). The CDR3 is 15 amino acids. The CDR3 is CATSRDRFSVYEQYF. CDR3 nucleotides: TGTGCCACCAGCAGAGATCGCTTTAGTGTCTACGAGCAGTACTTC.

In DNA form, the CDR3 reads TGTGCTAGTGGTCCTCCAGGCCGAAATAGCAATCAGCCCCAGCATTTT. Its protein product is CASGPPGRNSNQPQHF. This chain joins TRBV12-5 and TRBJ1-5; no firm D call. V was pared by 5 bases and J by 0 bases, with 14 bases between. From germline, CDR1 is LGHNT and CDR2 FRNRAP. The CDR3 spans 16 residues. The full variable domain, completed using reference TRBV12-5 and TRBJ1-5, is DARVTQTPRHKVTEMGQEVTMRCQPILGHNTVFWYRQTMMQGLELLAYFRNRAPLDDSGMPKDRFSAEMPDATLATLKIQPSEPRDSAVYFCASGPPGRNSNQPQHFGDGTRLSIL.

This sequence joins TRBV30 and TRBJ2-7; possibly TRBD2 for D (6 bases). CDR1 is GTSNPN, CDR2 SVGIG, per germline (reference sequence). With 7 bases removed from V and 0 bases from J, the gap between germline ends came to 13 bases. The CDR3 runs 13 residues. CDR3 nucleotides: TGTGCCTTAAGGGTGGGGGGCTCCTACGAGCAGTACTTC. Its protein is CALRVGGSYEQYF. Full variable domain (outside the CDR3, taken from reference TRBV30 and TRBJ2-7): SQTIHQWPATLVQPVGSPLSLECTVEGTSNPNLYWYRQAAGRGLQLLFYSVGIGQISSEVPQNLSASRPQDRQFILSSKKLLLSDSGFYLCALRVGGSYEQYFGPGTRLTVT.

The genes are TRBV19 and TRBJ1-5, with 9 bases fitting TRBD1. The CDR3 runs to 14 residues. Trimming removed 3 bases from V and 7 bases from J; junction bases left unmatched: 4. Looked up from germline, CDR1 is LNHDA and CDR2 is SQIVND (reference sequence). Here the CDR3 DNA reads TGTGCCAGTAGTATGGGGACAGGGAGGCAGCCCCAGCATTTT. Translation: CASSMGTGRQPQHF.

The chain employs TRBV30 and TRBJ2-3; 7 nucleotides agree with TRBD2. CDR3 length equals 13 residues. Germline V gene sequence: CDR1 GTSNPN, CDR2 SVGIG (reference sequence). Trimming took 2 bases from V and 3 from J; bases not matched to a gene: 2. In DNA form, the CDR3 reads TGTGCCTGGAGTTGGGGAGGGACAGATACGCAGTATTTT. Translated, it gives CAWSWGGTDTQYF.

This chain uses TRBV7-9 with TRBJ2-1; D perhaps matches TRBD1 (6 bases). Trimming left V 4 bases short and J 15 bases short, with 13 bases between. The germline CDR1 and CDR2 sequences are SEHNR and FQNEAQ (reference sequence). This CDR3 has 11 amino acids. The CDR3 spells CASSSGVARFF. CDR3 DNA sequence: TGTGCCAGCAGCTCAGGGGTAGCCCGGTTCTTC.

The genes are TRBV28 and TRBJ1-2; D gene uncertain. The V gene's germline CDR1 is MDHEN and CDR2 SYDVKM. Trimming took off 6 bases at V and 2 bases at J, with 7 bases between the two ends. The CDR3 runs to 12 residues. In DNA form, the CDR3 reads TGTGCCAGCAGCCTACAGAACTATGGCTACACCTTC. Its translation is CASSLQNYGYTF.

The rearrangement joins TRBV30 to TRBJ2-5; a possible D gene is TRBD2 (6 bases). The CDR3 sequence is 14 residues long. V lost 0 bases, J lost 5 bases, and 13 bases lay in between. Germline-derived CDR1 and CDR2 are GTSNPN and SVGIG (reference sequence). Here the CDR3 DNA reads TGTGCCTGGAGTGTAGGAGGGAGAGTGGAGACCCAGTACTTC. Protein: CAWSVGGRVETQYF.